This T cell receptor beta chain is drawn from a study of CD8+CD57+ T cells in acquired aplastic anemia. Genomic DNA was employed as the template in profiling TCR beta VDJ and CDR3. MiXCR was run by TCRdb on the reads, yielding one entry per CDR3 protein. The repertoire consists of roughly 150,000 distinct CDR3 sequences, with around 48% occurring once and the leading ten covering 2.5% to 3%. Ten or more counts support this clonotype. Sequenced patients had shown CD8+CD57+ cell expansion by flow cytometry. Germline CDR1 is LNHDA and CDR2 is SQIVND (reference sequence). With V trimmed by 8 bases and J by 4 bases, 12 bases remained unmatched. CDR3 length: 16 amino acids.

The sequencing input was sorted CD4+, CD8+, or CD8+CD57+ T cells (not recorded which) from PBMCs. This TCR was recovered from a human donor with aplastic anemia. The V and J genes are TRBV19 and TRBJ2-2; 8 bases line up with TRBD1. CDR3 loop: CASSQGAGSSTGELFF. The DNA for the CDR3 is TGTGCCAGTTCCCAGGGGGCCGGTTCCTCCACCGGGGAGCTGTTTTTT.